This T cell receptor (gamma chain) emerged from a study of Vδ1+ human thymocytes. Broader study findings: Highly polyclonal TRG and TRD repertoires with Gaussian CDR3 length distributions appeared in thymus. Despite high sort purity, about 19% of thymic T cell receptor delta sequences were Vdelta2.

RNA was extracted from the cells and then reverse transcribed. The CDR3 regions were amplified by multiplex PCR from V-gene primers to a constant-region primer. TCRdb reanalysed the multiplex PCR reads via CATT. The data show several thousand gamma-chain clones, roughly three fifths seen once. This clone has just a few counts. The antigen remains undetermined. The CDR3 totals 11 residues. V was clipped by 0 bases and J by 12 bases; unmatched bases: 5. Germline V gene lookup returns CDR1 VINAFY and CDR2 YDVSNSKD. After alphabeta T cell depletion, CD3+ Vdelta1+ Vdelta2- thymocytes were sorted. Purity of the sorted Vdelta1+ thymocytes ranged from about 97% to 99.6%.

What was sequenced was Vdelta1+ gamma-delta thymocytes from the thymus. Subset here: FACS-sorted CD3+ TCRalphabeta- TCRVdelta1+ TCRVdelta2- thymocytes. The TCR was taken from a girl less than two years old who had congenital heart surgery. The chain has TRGV5 and TRGJ1 or TRGJ2. CDR3 sequence reads: CATWDRLGKLF. DNA of the CDR3: TGTGCCACCTGGGACAGGCTGGGGAAACTCTTT.